This T cell receptor (beta chain) was obtained from a study of cytomegalovirus exposure and HLA in healthy donors. Study-wide points: The authors reported that TCR beta sequences could predict HLA-A and HLA-B alleles. These predictions were accurate for most subjects in the first cohort. Whilst most TCR sequences proved rare, a subset of public TCRs occurred across many donors. Later, an analysis found that common viral pathogens appeared to be linked with several of the most significant clusters.

As to this clone: The antigen is undetermined.

V lost 6 bases to trimming and J lost 6 bases; unmatched junction nucleotides: 9. The CDR3 covers 15 residues. The germline V gene encodes CDR1 SNHLY and CDR2 FYNNEI. The study ran its PCR with 60 Vbeta and 13 Jbeta primers. TCRdb keeps only in-frame clones here, not all; method: immunoSEQ multiplex PCR. The table lists about 120,000 clones, roughly 80% of them singletons, with approximately 10% in the top ten. Material for sequencing was PBMCs. The chain recombines TRBV2 with TRBJ2-2; 8 bases line up with TRBD2. This TCR was recovered from a man in his thirties or forties in good health and CMV-seropositive. Here the CDR3 DNA reads TGTGCCAGCAGGAAAAGCGGGGGTGACTCCGGGGAGCTGTTTTTT. Residues: CASRKSGGDSGELFF.